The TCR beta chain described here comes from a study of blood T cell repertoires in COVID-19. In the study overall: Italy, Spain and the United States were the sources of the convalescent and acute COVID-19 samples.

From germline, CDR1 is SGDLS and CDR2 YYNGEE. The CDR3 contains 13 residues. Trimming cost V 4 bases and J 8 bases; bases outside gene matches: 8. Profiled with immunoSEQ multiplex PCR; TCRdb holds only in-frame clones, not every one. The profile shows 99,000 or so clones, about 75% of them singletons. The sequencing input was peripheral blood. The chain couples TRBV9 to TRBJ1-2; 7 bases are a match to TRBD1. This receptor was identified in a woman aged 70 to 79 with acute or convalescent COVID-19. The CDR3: CASSLRTGPGYTF. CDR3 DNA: TGTGCCAGCAGCCTTCGGACAGGACCCGGCTACACCTTC.